One T cell receptor beta chain is described in this entry. Its specificity is unknown. Germline V lookup: CDR1 SEHNR, CDR2 FQNEAQ (reference sequence). This CDR3 comprises 16 residues. V trimming: 5 bases; J trimming: 2 bases; junction bases outside the gene matches: 6. The data are from a study of brain T cells in children with intractable seizures. The sequenced cases were selected for having the highest brain T cell transcript signatures. At least one anti-epileptic drug was given before surgery. The repertoire was sequenced with immunoSEQ multiplex PCR; TCRdb's copy has only in-frame clones and lacks some. There are around 100,000 clones in the sample; roughly 94% occur only once, and 3.5% to 4% lies in the top ten. Overall study findings and caveats: Only CDR3 sequence similarity suggested viral specificity, without known HCMV serostatus.

This chain connects TRBV7-9 to TRBJ2-5; TRBD2 aligns across 12 bases. The sequence came from a boy under three years old with hemimegalencephaly and intractable seizures. Sequencing was performed on peripheral blood, taken at surgery. In nucleotides, the CDR3 is TGTGCCAGCAGCCCGCGGCTAGCGGGAGGGCAAGAGACCCAGTACTTC. Amino acids: CASSPRLAGGQETQYF.